This entry describes one TCR beta chain. Its antigen remains unidentified. Trimming cost V 7 bases and J 7 bases; bases outside gene matches: 11. The CDR3 is made up of 15 amino acids. Germline V gives CDR1 MNHNS, CDR2 SASEGT. The data were taken from a study of cytomegalovirus exposure and HLA in healthy donors. General study points: Analysis performed later showed TCR beta chains linked to HLA being more clonally expanded than equally common others.

60 Vbeta and 13 Jbeta primers were used in PCR. Sequenced by immunoSEQ multiplex PCR; TCRdb stores in-frame clones only, minus some. The sample has 150,000 or so clones; over 60% are singletons. The sequencing input was PBMCs. The chain uses TRBV6-1 and TRBJ2-1, with 9 bases that match TRBD2. This TCR was recovered from a female donor in good health and CMV-seronegative. The DNA for the CDR3 is TGTGCCAGCAACGCTGCTAGCGGGGCGACAAATGAGCAGTTCTTC. This translates into CASNAASGATNEQFF.